The sequence of this T cell receptor beta chain was determined in a study of breast tumors, draining lymph nodes, adjacent tissues. Samples came from axillary lymph nodes draining the breast cancer. TCRdb reanalysed the multiplex PCR reads using MiXCR and keeps one entry per CDR3 protein. The sample has some 200,000 distinct CDR3 sequences, 31% seen once; the top ten hold roughly 4.3%. General study findings and limits: The lymph node origin of tumor T cells was framed as consistent with a hypothesis, not demonstrated. Tumor TCR diversity was below lymph nodes but above nontumor tissue. Compared with basal-like, luminal-like tumors shared significantly more repertoire with nontumor tissue.

This clonotype was detected many times. The antigen is unknown. The V end lost 4 bases, the J end lost 2 bases, and 15 bases lay between the germline ends. CDR1 and CDR2 (germline): SGHTA, FQGTGA. There are 15 residues in the CDR3. Sequenced: axillary lymph node tissue. The sequence was collected from a female donor with breast cancer. Some clones in this sample may be carry-over from other donors' samples. The genes are TRBV7-3 and TRBJ2-7; tentative D call: TRBD2 (7 bases). DNA of the CDR3: TGTGCCAGCAGCTCAAAGAGGGGGGGCGCCTACGAGCAGTACTTC. Amino acids: CASSSKRGGAYEQYF. The full variable domain, completed using reference TRBV7-3 and TRBJ2-7, is GAGVSQTPSNKVTEKGKYVELRCDPISGHTALYWYRQSLGQGPEFLIYFQGTGAADDSGLPNDRFFAVRPEGSVSTLKIQRTERGDSAVYLCASSSKRGGAYEQYFGPGTRLTVT.